Listed here is a single T cell receptor (beta chain). J lost 3 bases, V lost 2 bases, and 5 bases had no gene match. The CDR3 length is 15 residues. Germline V gene data show CDR1 as MNHEY and CDR2 as SMNVEV (reference sequence). These data are taken from a study of Ad26.COV2.S vaccination and SARS-CoV-2 variants. Treatment in this sample: 15 to 20 received Ad26.COV2.S at low or high dose, single or two shots; five or six received placebo; per-sample allocation not given. The investigators took samples on day 63 after the first vaccine or placebo injection. Here immunoSEQ multiplex PCR was the method, and the copy in TCRdb shows in-frame clones only, minus some. The sample has hundreds of thousands of clones; approximately 88% are singletons.

The sequence derives from a person aged 18 to 65 who received the Ad26.COV2.S COVID-19 vaccine or a placebo. Material: peripheral blood, obtained in a trial of Ad26.COV2.S vaccine versus placebo. The V and J genes are TRBV27 and TRBJ2-7; 9 bases agree with TRBD2. The DNA for the CDR3 is TGTGCCAGCAGTTTAGCGGGAGGGCCTATCTACGAGCAGTACTTC. Its protein is CASSLAGGPIYEQYF.